This T cell receptor beta chain was recorded in a study of CD8+CD57+ T cells in acquired aplastic anemia. In the study overall: The sorted CD4+ and CD8+ cells yielded an average approximately 3 ug of DNA. Study results and caveats: Patients and controls shared roughly 28 CD8+ CDR3 sequences, which appeared highly expressed in patients and within their immunodominant clones.

This clonotype was observed a handful of times. Antigen specificity is unknown. Germline V gives CDR1 MNHNS, CDR2 SASEGT. The CDR3 has 15 amino acids. V dropped 5 bases and J dropped 2 bases, with 14 bases sitting between them. According to the study, genomic DNA was the template for TCR beta VDJ and CDR3 profiling. TCRdb recomputed calls from the reads with MiXCR, one row per CDR3 protein. The profile shows some 220,000 distinct CDR3 sequences, 34% of them singletons. The receptor was isolated from a human donor in good health, serving as a control. V gene TRBV6-1 combines with J gene TRBJ2-3, with D possibly matching TRBD1 (6 bases). The specimen was sorted CD4+, CD8+, or CD8+CD57+ T cells (not recorded which) from PBMCs. Here the CDR3 DNA reads TGTGCCAGCAGTCCGAGACAGGCCAACACAGATACGCAGTATTTT. The encoded protein is CASSPRQANTDTQYF.